Below are 27 T cell receptor beta chains sequenced from a single sample in a study of CD8 T cells in ankylosing spondylitis. Findings and caveats of the study: Seemingly distinctive of ankylosing spondylitis blood was a TCR beta motif formed by eight highly homologous variants.

TCRdb itself ran the 5' RACE reads through MiXCR, one entry per CDR3 protein. Of 800,000 to 900,000 distinct CDR3 sequences listed, 12% were seen once; the top ten hold more than 0.5%. What these receptors recognize is not known. The sequenced sample was blood, either unsorted or a sorted T cell fraction (not recorded which). The receptor source for this set is a male donor with ankylosing spondylitis.

This rearrangement joins TRBV4-1 to TRBJ2-5; 12 bases map to TRBD2. CDR3 size: 16 residues. The germline CDR1 and CDR2 sequences are MGHRA and YSYEKL. Trimming at V came to 3 bases and at J to 4 bases, leaving 6 bases not matched to a gene. The CDR3 DNA follows: TGCGCCAGCAGCCACTTGACTAGCGGGAGCATAGAGACCCAGTACTTC. Translated: CASSHLTSGSIETQYF.

This clonotype was observed a handful of times. The genes are TRBV28 and TRBJ1-1, with no clear D. The CDR3 is made up of 15 amino acids. Germline V gene data show CDR1 as MDHEN and CDR2 as SYDVKM. Deletions cut 5 bases from V and 1 base from J, with 14 bases between. The CDR3 sequence: CASSLSLGKNTEAFF. In DNA form, the CDR3 reads TGTGCCAGCAGTCTCTCCCTCGGGAAGAACACTGAAGCTTTCTTT.

The genes are TRBV27 and TRBJ2-3, with a weak D call TRBD2 (6 bases). The germline V and J ends were trimmed by 3 bases and 11 bases, with 21 bases remaining between them. CDR3 size: 15 residues. Looked up from germline, CDR1 is MNHEY and CDR2 is SMNVEV (reference sequence). The CDR3 spells CASSFGRGRSREQYF. In DNA, the CDR3 is TGTGCCAGCAGTTTCGGTCGGGGGAGGTCCCGGGAGCAGTATTTT.

This clonotype was counted ten times or more. The chain combines TRBV10-1 with TRBJ1-2; 7 bases match TRBD1. J lost 4 bases, V lost 5 bases, and 10 bases had no gene match. This CDR3 is 15 amino acids long. Germline lookup yields CDR1 WNHNN and CDR2 SYGVQD (reference sequence). The CDR3 region has the DNA TGCGCCAGCAGTCATCCAGGGGGGAAAGGCTATGGCTACACCTTC. This encodes CASSHPGGKGYGYTF.

The chain employs TRBV24-1 and TRBJ2-3; possibly TRBD2 for D (5 bases). V gave up 0 bases and J gave up 1 base, with 7 bases separating them. The germline V gene has CDR1 KGHDR and CDR2 SFDVKD. There are 15 residues in the CDR3. In DNA form, the CDR3 reads TGTGCCACCAGTGATTTGAAGAGGGGCACAGATACGCAGTATTTT. Protein sequence: CATSDLKRGTDTQYF.

This clonotype has just one count. The chain carries TRBV20-1 and TRBJ1-4; D ambiguous. V was shortened by 0 bases and J by 7 bases, with 9 bases between the two germline ends. From germline, CDR1 is DFQATT and CDR2 SNEGSKA (reference sequence). The CDR3 contains 13 residues. The CDR3 bases are TGCAGTGCTAGAGACAGCTACCTTGAAAAACTGTTTTTT. It specifies CSARDSYLEKLFF.

CDR3 loop: CSARVAGEKDSEQFF. CDR3 bases: TGCAGTGCTAGAGTCGCGGGGGAAAAGGACAGCGAGCAGTTCTTC. The chain uses TRBV20-1 and TRBJ2-1, with D possibly matching TRBD2 (7 bases). V gave up 1 base and J gave up 10 bases, with 20 bases separating them. There are 15 residues in the CDR3. CDR1 is DFQATT, CDR2 SNEGSKA, per germline (reference sequence).

The V call is TRBV4-3, the J call TRBJ2-1, with 7 positions matching TRBD2. The CDR3 loop spans 17 amino acids. The trim removed 0 bases at V and 4 bases at J, leaving 9 bases unmatched. Germline values: CDR1 LGHNA, CDR2 YSLEER. CDR3 amino acids: CASSQDIGLAVYNEQFF. In DNA form, the CDR3 reads TGCGCCAGCAGCCAAGATATTGGGCTAGCGGTATACAATGAGCAGTTCTTC.

At least ten counts were recorded for this clonotype. This chain joins TRBV7-3 and TRBJ2-4, with 9 bases aligning to TRBD1. V was clipped by 5 bases and J by 3 bases; unmatched bases: 2. The CDR3 has 14 residues. CDR1 is SGHTA, CDR2 FQGTGA, per germline. The CDR3 loop reads CASSVTGGKNIQYF. The DNA for the CDR3 is TGTGCCAGCAGCGTGACAGGGGGCAAAAACATTCAGTACTTC.

In its sample, this clonotype was seen a few times. At one boundary the junction diverges from the germline segment, which might be a read error. The chain uses TRBV7-7 and TRBJ2-5, with D perhaps matching TRBD1 (5 bases). Germline CDR1 SSHAT, CDR2 FNYEAQ (reference sequence). The length of the CDR3 is 14 residues. Here the CDR3 DNA reads TGTGCTAGCAGCTTAGGGGCTTTTCAAGAGACCCAGTACTTC. It specifies CASSLGAFQETQYF.

The gene calls are TRBV5-5 and TRBJ1-1; TRBD1 might be the D (5 bases). With 4 bases removed from V and 4 bases from J, the gap between germline ends came to 17 bases. Per germline, CDR1 SGHKS and CDR2 YYEKEE (reference sequence). The CDR3 length is 15 residues. The CDR3 region is CASSPENRFSTEAFF. CDR3 nucleotides: TGTGCCAGCAGCCCAGAGAACAGGTTCTCCACTGAAGCTTTCTTT.

This clonotype was counted many times. This chain joins TRBV15 and TRBJ2-7; D unclear. This CDR3 spans 15 amino acids. Trimming cost V 2 bases and J 2 bases, with 13 bases left between them. Per the germline V gene, CDR1 is LNHNV and CDR2 is YYDKDF (reference sequence). The CDR3 DNA reads as TGTGCCACCAGCAGAAACCCCGGCCTTACCTACGAGCAGTACTTC. Protein: CATSRNPGLTYEQYF.

The rearrangement joins TRBV12-3 or TRBV12-4 to TRBJ1-1; D unresolved. The CDR3 is 13 amino acids. The ends were cut back, 2 bases at V and 7 bases at J, with 11 bases in the middle. The CDR3: CASSLRVAVEAFF. CDR3 DNA: TGTGCCAGCAGTTTAAGGGTTGCGGTTGAAGCTTTCTTT.

This chain links TRBV11-2 with TRBJ2-7; perhaps TRBD2 as D (5 bases). Germline V CDR1 and CDR2: SGHAT, FQNNGV. CDR3 length: 16 amino acids. The V and J ends lost 5 bases and 1 base respectively, with 18 bases between them. Here the CDR3 reads CASSPIRARGSYEQYF. The CDR3 bases are TGTGCCAGCAGCCCGATCCGGGCCCGGGGATCCTACGAGCAGTACTTC.

The chain carries TRBV29-1 and TRBJ2-1; no clear D gene. Trimming removed 3 bases at V and 1 base at J, with 10 bases between. Germline values: CDR1 SQVTM, CDR2 ANQGSEA. The CDR3 length is 14 residues. CDR3 region: CSVDRAQSYNEQFF. CDR3 DNA: TGCAGCGTTGACCGAGCGCAATCCTACAATGAGCAGTTCTTC.

A single count supports this clonotype. The chain is built from TRBV6-1 and TRBJ1-1; 7 bases agree with TRBD1. Unmatched junction bases numbered 7, after V lost 1 base and J lost 11 bases. The germline gives CDR1 MNHNS, CDR2 SASEGT. This CDR3 comprises 13 residues. The CDR3 nucleotides read TGTGCCAGCAGTGAAGGACAGGGAATGGCCGCTTTCTTT. Translating gives CASSEGQGMAAFF.

This clonotype has a handful of counts. The chain combines TRBV18 with TRBJ1-2, with 8 bases matching TRBD1. This CDR3 is 12 amino acids long. J gave up 7 bases and V 5 bases, and 3 bases lay outside the gene matches. The V gene's germline CDR1 is KGHSH and CDR2 LQKENI. The chain's CDR3 is CASSAGGPGYTF. DNA for the CDR3: TGTGCCAGCTCAGCAGGGGGCCCTGGCTACACCTTC.

In its sample, this clonotype was seen a few times. CDR3 DNA sequence: TGCAGTGCTGGGGGATCCCTTTACTCCTACGAGCAGTACTTC. It specifies CSAGGSLYSYEQYF. This chain uses TRBV20-1 with TRBJ2-7; D tentatively fits TRBD1 or TRBD2 (5 bases each). The V end lost 5 bases, the J end lost 0 bases, and 14 bases lay between the germline ends. The length of the CDR3 is 14 residues. Per germline, CDR1 DFQATT and CDR2 SNEGSKA (reference sequence).

The table lists this clonotype with a few counts. This sequence joins TRBV18 and TRBJ1-1, with a weak D call TRBD1 (5 bases). Deletions cut 1 base from V and 6 bases from J, with 15 bases between. Per the germline V gene, CDR1 is KGHSH and CDR2 is LQKENI. The CDR3 totals 15 residues. The CDR3 DNA reads as TGTGCCAGCTCACCACGTATGGGACTGAGGGCTGAAGCTTTCTTT. It encodes CASSPRMGLRAEAFF.

J is TRBJ1-1 and V is TRBV20-1; D gene unclear. Germline assignment: CDR1 DFQATT and CDR2 SNEGSKA (reference sequence). The V end was cut by 5 bases, the J end by 6 bases, with 10 bases between. This CDR3 is built from 11 residues. CDR3 protein: CSAYDNPEAFF. The CDR3, as DNA: TGCAGTGCTTATGATAACCCTGAAGCTTTCTTT.

This clonotype was counted ten times or more. The chain couples TRBV6-1 to TRBJ2-1; D assignment may be TRBD1 or TRBD2 (5 bases each). Between the trimmed V and J ends, which lost 5 bases and 9 bases, there was a span of 14 bases. The CDR3 is 13 amino acids. CDR1 MNHNS and CDR2 SASEGT come from the germline V gene. The CDR3 loop is CASSRDRWSEQFF. CDR3 DNA sequence: TGTGCCAGCAGTAGGGACCGGTGGAGTGAGCAGTTCTTC.

J is TRBJ2-7 and V is TRBV6-5; D is uncertain. The CDR3 consists of 13 residues. V gave up 0 bases and J gave up 3 bases, with 6 bases separating them. Germline V CDR1 and CDR2: MNHEY, SVGAGI. The CDR3 DNA reads TGTGCCAGCAGTTACTCGGTGGACTACGAGCAGTACTTC. Its protein is CASSYSVDYEQYF.

The genes are TRBV5-1 and TRBJ2-7, with 12 bases aligning to TRBD2. CDR3 length: 15 residues. In germline, CDR1 is SGHRS, CDR2 YFSETQ. The V gene end was trimmed by 4 bases and the J gene end by 1 base; junction bases not matched to a gene: 3. The chain's CDR3 is CASSATSGGSYEQYF. The CDR3 DNA sequence: TGCGCCAGCAGCGCGACTAGCGGGGGTTCCTACGAGCAGTACTTC.

A few counts support this clonotype. The rearrangement uses TRBV28 and TRBJ2-7; D may match TRBD1 or TRBD2 (5 bases each). Germline V lookup: CDR1 MDHEN, CDR2 SYDVKM. CDR3 size: 13 residues. Deletions cut 6 bases from V and 6 bases from J, with 15 bases between. Here the CDR3 DNA reads TGTGCCAGCAGCCCGGGACCTTCGGGCGAGCAGTACTTC. It is translated as CASSPGPSGEQYF.

The rearrangement uses TRBV4-1 and TRBJ2-2, with 8 bases fitting TRBD2. Looked up from germline, CDR1 is MGHRA and CDR2 is YSYEKL. The CDR3 length is 16 residues. Trimming at V came to 3 bases and at J to 4 bases, leaving 7 bases not matched to a gene. The CDR3 nucleotides are TGCGCCAGCAGCCACCCCAGCGGGAGAAGCACCGGGGAGCTGTTTTTT. Amino acid sequence: CASSHPSGRSTGELFF.

The sample holds many counts of this clonotype. The chain recombines TRBV29-1 with TRBJ2-1, with TRBD1 matching 7 bases. Germline V gives CDR1 SQVTM, CDR2 ANQGSEA. V lost 7 bases and J lost 7; bases outside the gene matches: 13. The CDR3 has 14 amino acids. The CDR3 spells CSAAGTDRRNEQFF. CDR3 coding DNA: TGCAGCGCCGCCGGGACAGACCGTAGGAATGAGCAGTTCTTC.

This chain joins TRBV20-1 and TRBJ2-5; D is perhaps TRBD1 or TRBD2 (5 bases each). This CDR3 has 14 amino acids. Trimming left V 5 bases short and J 5 bases short, with 18 bases between. Germline lookup yields CDR1 DFQATT and CDR2 SNEGSKA (reference sequence). The CDR3 loop is CSAYRDRESETQYF. The CDR3 region has the DNA TGCAGTGCTTACCGGGACCGAGAATCGGAGACCCAGTACTTC.